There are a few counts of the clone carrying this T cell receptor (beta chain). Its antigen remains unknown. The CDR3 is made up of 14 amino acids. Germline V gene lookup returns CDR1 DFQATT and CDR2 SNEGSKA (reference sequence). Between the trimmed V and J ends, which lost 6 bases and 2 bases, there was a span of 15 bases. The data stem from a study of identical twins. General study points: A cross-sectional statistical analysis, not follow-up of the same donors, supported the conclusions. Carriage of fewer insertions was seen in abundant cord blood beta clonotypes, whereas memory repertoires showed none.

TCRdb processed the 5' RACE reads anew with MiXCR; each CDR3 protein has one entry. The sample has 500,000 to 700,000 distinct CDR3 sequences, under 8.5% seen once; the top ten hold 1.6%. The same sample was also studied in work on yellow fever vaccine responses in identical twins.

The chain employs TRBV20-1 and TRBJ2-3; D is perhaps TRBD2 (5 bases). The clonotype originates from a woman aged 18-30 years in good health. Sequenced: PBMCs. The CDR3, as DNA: TGCAGTGCCCCCCGGCGAGGGTTCACAGATACGCAGTATTTT. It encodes CSAPRRGFTDTQYF.